These 27 T cell receptor beta chains came from one sample sequenced in a study of T cells expressing NK-cell markers. TCRdb re-called the 5' RACE reads and catalogs CDR3 proteins one per entry, DNA excluded. The table for this sample gives 400,000 to 450,000 distinct CDR3 sequences. Sequenced material: blood T cells: a sorted CD56 or NKG2C T cell subset, CD4+ or CD8+ T cells, or bulk PBMC T cells (not recorded which). The receptors were sampled from a woman between 18 and 70 years old in good health.

The chain couples TRBV3-1 to TRBJ2-4; TCRdb picks TRBD1, but there is no DNA to check that call. Germline-derived CDR1 and CDR2 are LGHDT and YNNKEL (reference sequence). The CDR3 runs 15 residues. This CDR3 reads CASSQDLREGDIQYF.

V and J are TRBV3-1 and TRBJ2-5. This CDR3 is 15 amino acids long. CDR1 is LGHDT and CDR2 is YNNKEL in the germline V gene (reference sequence). This CDR3 is CASSPSEGNQETQYF.

This chain links TRBV2 with TRBJ2-7; the D call from TCRdb, TRBD1, cannot be confirmed without DNA. CDR1 and CDR2 (germline): SNHLY, FYNNEI. The CDR3 is 14 residues long. This CDR3 is CASTTGGLGSEQYF.

The V gene is TRBV19, the J gene TRBJ2-1; TCRdb calls TRBD1, which cannot be checked without DNA. This CDR3 contains 15 residues. Germline CDR1 reads LNHDA; CDR2 reads SQIVND (reference sequence). CDR3 region: CASSTLGGPYNEQFF.

The rearrangement joins TRBV9 to TRBJ2-3; TCRdb's D call of TRBD1 is untestable without DNA. CDR1 is SGDLS and CDR2 is YYNGEE in the germline V gene. This CDR3 has 16 amino acids. The CDR3 region is CASLRGAGANTDTQYF.

V gene TRBV12-3 or TRBV12-4 combines with J gene TRBJ2-2; the TRBD1 assignment by TCRdb is unverifiable without DNA. The CDR3 length is 15 residues. CDR3 in amino acids: CASSNGGVNTGELFF.

The rearrangement links TRBV29-1 to TRBJ2-3; TCRdb names TRBD1, which stays unverified in the absence of DNA. The CDR3 extends over 14 amino acids. Germline CDR1 and CDR2: SQVTM and ANQGSEA. CDR3 amino acids: CSPPPGGPPDTQYF.

The rearrangement links TRBV20-1 to TRBJ1-6; absent DNA, TCRdb's TRBD1 call cannot be checked. The germline gives CDR1 DFQATT, CDR2 SNEGSKA (reference sequence). The CDR3 consists of 15 residues. The CDR3 region is CSARVGLQGNSPLHF.

The rearrangement uses TRBV12-3 or TRBV12-4 and TRBJ1-5. This CDR3 contains 15 residues. The chain's CDR3 is CASSFQHTSNQPQHF.

J is TRBJ2-5 and V is TRBV7-2; TCRdb gives TRBD2 as the D gene, but with no DNA this cannot be confirmed. The CDR3 runs to 17 residues. In germline, CDR1 is SGHTA, CDR2 FQGNSA. CDR3 residues: CASSQRSGGTIQETQYF.

This rearrangement joins TRBV6-5 to TRBJ2-2; as DNA is missing, the TRBD2 call by TCRdb cannot be tested. There are 18 residues in the CDR3. Germline V gene lookup returns CDR1 MNHEY and CDR2 SVGAGI. The CDR3: CASSYLGLAFINTGELFF.

CDR3: CSALPGTGNLGWEQYF. V is TRBV20-1 and J is TRBJ2-7; as DNA is missing, the TRBD1 call by TCRdb cannot be tested. Germline CDR1 and CDR2: DFQATT and SNEGSKA (reference sequence). There are 16 residues in the CDR3.

This rearrangement joins TRBV3-1 to TRBJ1-2; the TCRdb call, TRBD1, lacks DNA for checking. The CDR3 runs to 13 residues. Germline CDR1 LGHDT, CDR2 YNNKEL (reference sequence). This CDR3 is CASSQRGTTGYTF.

The chain is built from TRBV7-9 and TRBJ1-5. The CDR3 loop spans 12 amino acids. Germline V gene data show CDR1 as SEHNR and CDR2 as FQNEAQ (reference sequence). CDR3 protein: CASSLQDQPQHF.

Here the CDR3 reads CATEDSKETQYF. V usage is TRBV6-6 and J usage is TRBJ2-5; no DNA is available, so the TRBD1 call from TCRdb remains unchecked. The CDR3 length is 12 residues. Germline values: CDR1 MNHNY, CDR2 SVGAGI (reference sequence).

The genes are TRBV6-1 and TRBJ1-6; the TCRdb D gene call, TRBD1, has no DNA to confirm it. Looked up from germline, CDR1 is MNHNS and CDR2 is SASEGT. The CDR3 loop spans 16 amino acids. The CDR3 loop reads CASGAQGRLSFSPLHF.

The chain has TRBV3-1 and TRBJ1-6. Germline lookup yields CDR1 LGHDT and CDR2 YNNKEL (reference sequence). This CDR3 has 15 residues. The CDR3 spells CASSQERTANSPLHF.

This chain joins TRBV3-1 and TRBJ1-2; TCRdb returns TRBD1, unconfirmable since there is no DNA. Germline CDR1 reads LGHDT; CDR2 reads YNNKEL (reference sequence). This CDR3 contains 16 residues. CDR3 region: CASSPRDSKANYGYTF.

This sequence joins TRBV7-6 and TRBJ2-7; TCRdb's D gene call, TRBD1, goes unchecked for lack of DNA. Per the germline V gene, CDR1 is SGHVS and CDR2 is FNYEAQ. The CDR3 length is 15 residues. CDR3 amino acids: CASSLARDRYYEQYF.

The CDR3 loop is CSVEFSGEKLFF. The chain uses TRBV29-1 and TRBJ1-4. Germline values: CDR1 SQVTM, CDR2 ANQGSEA. This CDR3 spans 12 amino acids.

The gene calls are TRBV6-1 and TRBJ2-7; TCRdb designates TRBD2, a call that cannot be tested without DNA. The CDR3 runs 13 residues. From germline, CDR1 is MNHNS and CDR2 SASEGT. The CDR3 here is CASSESPSYEQYF.

V is TRBV20-1 and J is TRBJ2-7; without DNA, the TCRdb call of TRBD1 cannot be checked. Germline V lookup: CDR1 DFQATT, CDR2 SNEGSKA (reference sequence). The CDR3 contains 13 residues. CDR3 region: CSARTQGGGEQYF.

This rearrangement joins TRBV2 to TRBJ1-4. Germline values: CDR1 SNHLY, CDR2 FYNNEI. The CDR3 runs 12 residues. CDR3 amino acids: CASSAQNEKLFF.

CDR3 residues: CASSPHPHMSPLHF. The rearrangement uses TRBV21-1 and TRBJ1-6; with no DNA, the TCRdb D assignment of TRBD1 cannot be verified. TRBV21-1 is reported as a pseudogene. This CDR3 region has 14 residues.

This chain joins TRBV28 and TRBJ1-5; TCRdb indicates TRBD1, and absent DNA this call remains unverified. The CDR3 is 13 amino acids. Germline V gene lookup returns CDR1 MDHEN and CDR2 SYDVKM. This CDR3 reads CASSTPGQGAQHF.

The gene calls are TRBV12-3 or TRBV12-4 and TRBJ2-5. This CDR3 has 15 amino acids. The CDR3 here is CASSPINLKGETQYF.

J is TRBJ2-1 and V is TRBV11-3; TCRdb lists TRBD1, though no DNA is available to test this call. The CDR3 loop spans 14 amino acids. Germline V gene data show CDR1 as SGHNT and CDR2 as YENEEA. Here the CDR3 reads CASSFRQGYNEQFF.